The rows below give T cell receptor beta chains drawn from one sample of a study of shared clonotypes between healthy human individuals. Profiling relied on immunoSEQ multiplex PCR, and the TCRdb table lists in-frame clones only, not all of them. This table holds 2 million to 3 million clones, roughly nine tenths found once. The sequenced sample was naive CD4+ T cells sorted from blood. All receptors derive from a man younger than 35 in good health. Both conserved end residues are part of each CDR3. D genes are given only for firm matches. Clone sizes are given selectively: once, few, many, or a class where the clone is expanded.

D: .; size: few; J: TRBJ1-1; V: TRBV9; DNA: TGTGCCAGCAGCCCCCGACATGCTTTGAACACTGAAGCTTTCTTT; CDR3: CASSPRHALNTEAFF
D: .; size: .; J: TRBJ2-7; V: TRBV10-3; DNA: TGTGCCATCAGTGAGTCAATGGGGCAGCACCCCTACGAGCAGTACTTC; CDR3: CAISESMGQHPYEQYF
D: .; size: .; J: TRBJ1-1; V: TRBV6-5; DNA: TGTGCCAGCAAAGTCGGAGGTACTGAAGCTTTCTTT; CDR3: CASKVGGTEAFF
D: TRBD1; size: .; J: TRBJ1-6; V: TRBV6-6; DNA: TGTGCCAGCAGTCCCCGGGACAGGGCCCCTTATTCACCCCTCCACTTT; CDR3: CASSPRDRAPYSPLHF
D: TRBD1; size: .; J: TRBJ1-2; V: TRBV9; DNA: TGTGCCAGCAGCGTAGGCGGGGACAGAGCTAACTATGGCTACACCTTC; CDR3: CASSVGGDRANYGYTF
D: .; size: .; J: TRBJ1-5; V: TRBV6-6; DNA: TGTGCCAGCAGTTACTCGACCTTCAATCAGCCCCAGCATTTT; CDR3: CASSYSTFNQPQHF
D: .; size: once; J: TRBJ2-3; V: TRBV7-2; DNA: TGTGCCAGCAGCTCCTTCAACAGGGTCATCACAGATACGCAGTATTTT; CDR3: CASSSFNRVITDTQYF
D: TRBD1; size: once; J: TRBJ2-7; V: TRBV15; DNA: TGTGCCACCAGCAGAGACAGGGGGCTGTCCTACGAGCAGTACTTC; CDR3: CATSRDRGLSYEQYF
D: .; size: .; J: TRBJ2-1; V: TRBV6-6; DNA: TGTGCCAGCAGTAACCGGGACAACTACAATGAGCAGTTCTTC; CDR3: CASSNRDNYNEQFF
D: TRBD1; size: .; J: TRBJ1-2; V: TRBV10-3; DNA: TGTGCCATCAGTGCCCTAACAGGGGGCGTCCATGGCTACACCTTC; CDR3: CAISALTGGVHGYTF
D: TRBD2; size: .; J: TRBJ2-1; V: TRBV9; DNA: TGTGCCAGCAGCGTAGTAAACGGGAGGGATCATGAGCAGTTCTTC; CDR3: CASSVVNGRDHEQFF
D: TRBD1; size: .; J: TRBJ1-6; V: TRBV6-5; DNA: TGTGCCAGCAGTTACGGGGACAGGGGCCATAATTCACCCCTCCACTTT; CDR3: CASSYGDRGHNSPLHF
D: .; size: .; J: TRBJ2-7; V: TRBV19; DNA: TGTGCCAGTAGTAGAGTGGGCGAGCTATCCTCCGAGCAGTACTTC; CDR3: CASSRVGELSSEQYF
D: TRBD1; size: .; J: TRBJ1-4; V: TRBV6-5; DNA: TGTGCCAGCAGCCGGAGACAGGGGCGCAATGAAAAACTGTTTTTT; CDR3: CASSRRQGRNEKLFF
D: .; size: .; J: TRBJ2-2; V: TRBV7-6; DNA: TGTGCCAGCAGCTTCCAGGAAAACACCGGGGAGCTGTTTTTT; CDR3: CASSFQENTGELFF
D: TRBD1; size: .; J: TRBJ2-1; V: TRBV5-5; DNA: TGTGCCAGCAGCACAGGGGGCGCCTACAATGAGCAGTTCTTC; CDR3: CASSTGGAYNEQFF
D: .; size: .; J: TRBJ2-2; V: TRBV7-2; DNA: TGTGCCAGCAGCCGAAGTAGCGGCGGCACCGGGGAGCTGTTTTTT; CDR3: CASSRSSGGTGELFF
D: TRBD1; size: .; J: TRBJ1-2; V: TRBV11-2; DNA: TGTGCCAGCAGCTTAGGAGGGCGACAGGGGGCTAACTATGGCTACACCTTC; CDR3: CASSLGGRQGANYGYTF
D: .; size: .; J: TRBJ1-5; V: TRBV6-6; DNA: TGTGCCAGCAGTTACAAAGGTGGCGGAGGAAATCAGCCCCAGCATTTT; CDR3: CASSYKGGGGNQPQHF
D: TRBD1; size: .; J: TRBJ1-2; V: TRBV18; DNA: TGTGCCAGCTCACCAGGGTTACAGGGGACCCTTTATGGCTACACCTTC; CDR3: CASSPGLQGTLYGYTF
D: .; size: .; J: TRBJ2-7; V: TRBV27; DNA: TGTGCCAGCAGTTTATCCCTGTCAAGTTCCTACGAGCAGTACTTC; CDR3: CASSLSLSSSYEQYF
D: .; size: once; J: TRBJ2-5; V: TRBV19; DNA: TGTGCCAGTAGTCGGGGACAACAAGAGACCCAGTACTTC; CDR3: CASSRGQQETQYF
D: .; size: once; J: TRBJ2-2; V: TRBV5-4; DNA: TGTGCCAGCAGCTTAAAGGGGCACACCGGGGAGCTGTTTTTT; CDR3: CASSLKGHTGELFF
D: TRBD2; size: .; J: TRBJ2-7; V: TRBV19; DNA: TGTGCCAGTAGTATTATGATTGCCGGACTAGCGGGCCAAAGCTCCTACGAGCAGTACTTC; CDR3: CASSIMIAGLAGQSSYEQYF
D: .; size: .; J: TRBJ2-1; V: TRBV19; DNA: TGTGCCAGTAGTACGGCCGGGCAGGCTCCCTACAATGAGCAGTTCTTC; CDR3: CASSTAGQAPYNEQFF
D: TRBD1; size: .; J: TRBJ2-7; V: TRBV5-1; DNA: TGCGCCAGCAGCTCTGCGACAGGGAGTCCCTACGAGCAGTACTTC; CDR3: CASSSATGSPYEQYF
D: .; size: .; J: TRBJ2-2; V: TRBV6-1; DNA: TGTGCCAGCAGTGAAGTCTTAGGACGCCAGAACACCGGGGAGCTGTTTTTT; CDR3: CASSEVLGRQNTGELFF
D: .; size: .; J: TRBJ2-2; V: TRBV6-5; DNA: TGTGCCACCGCAAGTTCCGGAACCTACACCGGGGAGCTGTTTTTT; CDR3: CATASSGTYTGELFF
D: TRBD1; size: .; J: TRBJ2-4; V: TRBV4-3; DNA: TGCGCCAGCAGCCAGGATTATTTCGGACAGGGGACCATACAAGCCAAAAACATTCAGTACTTC; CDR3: CASSQDYFGQGTIQAKNIQYF
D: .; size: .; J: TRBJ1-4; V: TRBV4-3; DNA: TGCGCCAGCAGCCAAGATCTCCAGCTGGCTAATGAAAAACTGTTTTTT; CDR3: CASSQDLQLANEKLFF
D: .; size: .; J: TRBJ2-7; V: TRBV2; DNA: TGTGCCAGCAATACCGGGACGGGACCCTACGAGCAGTACTTC; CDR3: CASNTGTGPYEQYF
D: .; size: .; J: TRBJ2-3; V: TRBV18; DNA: TGTGCCAGCTCACCACCTGGACAGAGGAGCACAGATACGCAGTATTTT; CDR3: CASSPPGQRSTDTQYF
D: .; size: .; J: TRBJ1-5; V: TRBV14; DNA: TGTGCCAGCAGCCCTCCAAGGGGGGATGTTAGGATTGATCAGCCCCAGCATTTT; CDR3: CASSPPRGDVRIDQPQHF
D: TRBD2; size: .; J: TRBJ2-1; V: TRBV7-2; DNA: TGTGCCAGCAGCTTAGGACTAGCGGGGCTTGACGGGGTCTTC; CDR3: CASSLGLAGLDGVF
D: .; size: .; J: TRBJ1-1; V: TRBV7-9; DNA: TGTGCCAGCAGCGAGGGGGGGAACACTGAAGCTTTCTTT; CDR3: CASSEGGNTEAFF
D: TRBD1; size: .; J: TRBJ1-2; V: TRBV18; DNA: TGTGCCAGCTCACTAATAAACCGGGACAGGGGACTCTATGGCTACACCTTC; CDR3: CASSLINRDRGLYGYTF
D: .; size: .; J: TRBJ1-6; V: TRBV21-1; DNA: TGTGCCAGCAGCAAAGCCCTCGGGGAGTTAAATTCACCCCTCCACTTT; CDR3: CASSKALGELNSPLHF
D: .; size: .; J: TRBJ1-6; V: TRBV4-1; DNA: TGCGCCAGCAGCCAAGACAGAACAAATTCACCCCTCCACTTT; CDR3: CASSQDRTNSPLHF
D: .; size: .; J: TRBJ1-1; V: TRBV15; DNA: TGTGCCACCAGCAGAGATAGGAATAGTATGGCTTTCTTT; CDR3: CATSRDRNSMAFF
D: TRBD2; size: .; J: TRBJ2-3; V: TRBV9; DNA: TGTGCCAGCAGCGCGGCGACTAGCGGGTATACTAGCACAGATACGCAGTATTTT; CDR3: CASSAATSGYTSTDTQYF
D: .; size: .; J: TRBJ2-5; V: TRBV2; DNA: TGTGCCAGCATTCAGCAACCGGGGTCAGAGACCCAGTACTTC; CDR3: CASIQQPGSETQYF